Sequencing of this T cell receptor (beta chain) was carried out in a study of T cell responses to AZD1222 COVID-19 vaccine. Study-wide background: Second doses were pooled across both intervals (about 4 or about 12 weeks). Study results and caveats: Repertoire samples came only from after the peak T cell response. Clonal diversity was possibly underestimated, and the donors were mostly white British, with more females.

Generated by immunoSEQ multiplex PCR, the TCRdb table keeps only in-frame clones and is missing some. The sample yields approximately 160,000 clones, more than 85% seen once. Concerning this clone itself: Antigen: not known.

This sequence was found in an adult in good health. The source was peripheral blood, collected on day 0 of AZD1222 vaccination.

CDR3 region: CAIRGVGYGYTF. As DNA, the CDR3 is TGTGCCATCAGGGGGGTAGGGTATGGCTACACCTTC. The chain uses TRBV10-3 and TRBJ1-2, with D perhaps matching TRBD1 (5 bases). Germline lookup yields CDR1 ENHRY and CDR2 SYGVKD. Trimming took 6 bases from V and 5 from J, leaving 10 bases between them. The CDR3 consists of 12 residues.